The 3 T cell receptor beta chains reported below all come from one sample, sequenced in a study of T cells after yellow fever vaccination. TCRdb fed the 5' RACE reads into MiXCR, producing one record per CDR3 protein. The profile shows around 590,000 distinct CDR3 sequences, approximately 13% of them singletons. The sample in question was PBMCs, obtained on the day of the yellow fever booster vaccination. These TCRs come from a man aged 30-40 years who received the YFV17D yellow fever vaccine.

The chain is built from TRBV6-5 and TRBJ2-2, with a weak D call TRBD2 (6 bases). Trimming stripped 4 bases from V and 4 bases from J, with 7 bases between. The germline V gene has CDR1 MNHEY and CDR2 SVGAGI. CDR3 length: 13 amino acids. The CDR3: CASSSTSTGELFF. CDR3 in DNA: TGTGCCAGCAGTTCGACTAGCACCGGGGAGCTGTTTTTT.

This clonotype was seen many times. This rearrangement joins TRBV7-2 to TRBJ1-5; the D is unclear. The CDR3 runs to 15 residues. Germline CDR1 reads SGHTA; CDR2 reads FQGNSA. Trimming took off 5 bases at V and 4 bases at J, with 15 bases between the two ends. CDR3 in DNA: TGTGCCAGCAGCCCCCAGGCAGCCGGGAATCAGCCCCAGCATTTT. Protein product: CASSPQAAGNQPQHF.

The rearrangement uses TRBV4-3 and TRBJ2-7, with D maybe TRBD2 (6 bases). This CDR3 has 15 amino acids. The V end lost 3 bases, the J end lost 3 bases, and 15 bases lay between the germline ends. Per germline, CDR1 LGHNA and CDR2 YSLEER. CDR3 DNA sequence: TGCGCCAGCAGCCACGATAGCGGACCTGACTACGAGCAGTACTTC. Its translation: CASSHDSGPDYEQYF.